This TCR beta chain was captured by sequencing in a study of response to subunit inactivated influenza vaccine. TCRdb called the RT-PCR reads again in MiXCR, with one record for every CDR3 protein. The table lists roughly 620,000 distinct CDR3 sequences, about 11% of them singletons. V lost 0 bases to trimming and J lost 2 bases, with 9 bases between them. CDR1 is SEHNR, CDR2 FQNEAQ, per germline (reference sequence). The CDR3 sequence is 15 residues long. This clonotype turned up a few times. The same sample was also studied in work on T cells expressing NK-cell markers. That study adds: TCR beta libraries carry UMIs added by 5'RACE template switching. Repertoire data for TCR beta were derived from sorted T cells (CD3+CD56+NKG2C+, CD3+CD56+NKG2C- and CD3+CD56-NKG2C+). HCMV serostatus: seven of eight sequenced donors positive, one negative. Dominance of the CD3+CD56-NKG2C+ fraction by these clonotypes also held in four donors.

This specimen was PBMCs from blood, taken on the day of vaccination. V and J are TRBV7-9 and TRBJ2-3, with D uncertain. This clonotype was obtained from a man aged 45 to 65 who received an inactivated influenza vaccine. The CDR3: CASSLARLFTDTQYF. Here the CDR3 DNA reads TGTGCCAGCAGCTTAGCCAGGCTTTTCACAGATACGCAGTATTTT.